This T cell receptor (beta chain) derives from a study of T cells in Graves' hyperthyroidism and ophthalmopathy. Germline CDR1 and CDR2: SNHLY and FYNNEI. The CDR3 loop spans 16 amino acids. V lost 5 bases and J lost 1; bases outside the gene matches: 7. Overall study findings and caveats: It was a median around 6 months before onset that the model predicted ophthalmopathy.

This clonotype was seen at least ten times. Its specificity is not known. Each diagnosis was grounded in clinical symptoms, serum thyroxine and TRAb, thyroid ultrasound, and orbital computed tomography. Blood was obtained at the first hyperthyroidism diagnosis, which preceded any ophthalmopathy symptoms. TCR beta CDR3 region amplification was performed from RNA transcripts. The HTBI set primed first-round TCR CDR3 RT-PCR. TCRdb used MiXCR to reprocess the multiplex PCR reads, holding one entry per CDR3 protein. The sample includes approximately 370,000 distinct CDR3 sequences, about 18% seen only once; the top ten take 34%.

This sequence joins TRBV2 and TRBJ1-5; TRBD1 matches at 8 bases. The TCR originated in a woman in her thirties with Graves' hyperthyroidism that later progressed to Graves' ophthalmopathy. The material sequenced was blood. The CDR3 sequence: CASSWVDRGSNQPQHF. CDR3 in DNA: TGTGCCAGCAGTTGGGTTGACAGGGGCAGCAATCAGCCCCAGCATTTT.